This TCR beta chain stems from a study of blood T cell repertoires in COVID-19. Study-level information: Material from acute and convalescent COVID-19 was sourced from the United States, Italy and Spain. PBMCs, B-cell-depleted T cells, or T cells provided the cDNA or gDNA that made up the material.

V lost 2 bases, J lost 1 base, and 12 bases lay in between. Germline V gives CDR1 SGHNT, CDR2 YYREEE (reference sequence). The CDR3 sequence is 16 residues long. In the original workflow: Amplified reference gene primers provided the basis for estimating nucleated cell counts. Only in-frame clones appear in the TCRdb table, and some are missing; sequencing was by immunoSEQ multiplex PCR. V and J calls and clone size are copied from that table; D and trimming were computed from the DNA. The data contain roughly 190,000 clones, 85% to 90% of them singletons. Sequenced sample: peripheral blood. The chain combines TRBV5-4 with TRBJ2-2; D possibly corresponds to TRBD1 (6 bases). The sequence was collected from a man in his forties or fifties with active or convalescent COVID-19. The CDR3 bases are TGTGCCAGCAGCTTCCTACAGGGCAGGAACACCGGGGAGCTGTTTTTT. Translated: CASSFLQGRNTGELFF.